This TCR beta chain was sequenced in a study of blood T cell repertoires in COVID-19. Study overall: Samples taken during acute and convalescent COVID-19 were collected in the United States, Italy and Spain. T cells, B-cell-depleted T cells, or PBMCs supplied cDNA or gDNA.

CDR3 size: 14 residues. With 6 bases clipped from V and 4 bases from J, the junction kept 2 bases outside the gene matches. CDR1 and CDR2 (germline): MDHEN, SYDVKM. In the original processing: Reference gene primer amplification gave estimated nucleated cell counts. Sequenced by immunoSEQ multiplex PCR; TCRdb stores in-frame clones only, minus some. Clone size and V and J calls were adopted from that table, with D and trimming inferred from the DNA. In the table there are some 200,000 clones, over 70% of which are singletons. The chain links TRBV28 to TRBJ1-3; 11 bases fit TRBD1. Material for sequencing was peripheral blood. The sequence was collected from a woman between 65 and 79 years old with acute or convalescent COVID-19. The CDR3 region has the DNA TGTGCCAGCAGGGGACAGGGGGGAGGAAACACCATATATTTT. Its protein product is CASRGQGGGNTIYF.